This T cell receptor beta chain was observed in a study of blood T cells in healthy people across ages. As for the study in general: T cells yielded about one barcoded beta molecule per two cells through template switching. Study-wide points: Roughly linear age-related decline in beta diversity appeared, significant by age about 40. Greater diversity and more naive CD4+ cells were seen in long-lived donors than in aged donors.

Sample-barcoded 5' priming and a J-beta primer mix drove a second PCR of about 6 to 12 cycles. TCRdb passed the 5' RACE reads through MiXCR, listing each CDR3 protein once. The sample has 550,000 to 600,000 distinct CDR3 sequences; roughly 48% are singletons. About this clonotype itself: Its antigen is undetermined.

CDR1 is DFQATT, CDR2 SNEGSKA, per germline (reference sequence). J gave up 2 bases and V 3 bases, and 3 bases lay outside the gene matches. The CDR3 contains 14 residues. PBMCs, at least 7 million per sample, were isolated. The J gene is TRBJ2-4, the V gene TRBV20-1; 8 positions match TRBD1. Sequenced material: blood. This sequence was found in a man older than 75 in good health. The CDR3 bases are TGCAGTGCTAGCGACAGGGGATCCAAAAACATTCAGTACTTC. This codes for CSASDRGSKNIQYF.